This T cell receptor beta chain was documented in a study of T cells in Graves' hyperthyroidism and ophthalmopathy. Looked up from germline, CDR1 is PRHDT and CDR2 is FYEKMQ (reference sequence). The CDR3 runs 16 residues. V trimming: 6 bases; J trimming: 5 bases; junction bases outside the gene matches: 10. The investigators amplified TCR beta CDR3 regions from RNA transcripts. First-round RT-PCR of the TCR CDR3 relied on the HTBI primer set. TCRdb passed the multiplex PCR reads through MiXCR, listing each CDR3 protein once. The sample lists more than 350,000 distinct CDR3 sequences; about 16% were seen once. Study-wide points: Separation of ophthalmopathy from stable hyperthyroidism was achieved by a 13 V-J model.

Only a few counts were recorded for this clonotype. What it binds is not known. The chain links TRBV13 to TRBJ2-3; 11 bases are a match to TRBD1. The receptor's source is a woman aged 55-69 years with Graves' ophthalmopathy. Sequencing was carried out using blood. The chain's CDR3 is CASRRTGTGGIDTQYF. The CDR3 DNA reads TGTGCCAGCAGACGGACCGGGACAGGGGGTATAGATACGCAGTATTTT. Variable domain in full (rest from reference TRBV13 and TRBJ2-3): AAGVIQSPRHLIKEKRETATLKCYPIPRHDTVYWYQQGPGQDPQFLISFYEKMQSDKGSIPDRFSAQQFSDYHSELNMSSLELGDSALYFCASRRTGTGGIDTQYFGPGTRLTVL.